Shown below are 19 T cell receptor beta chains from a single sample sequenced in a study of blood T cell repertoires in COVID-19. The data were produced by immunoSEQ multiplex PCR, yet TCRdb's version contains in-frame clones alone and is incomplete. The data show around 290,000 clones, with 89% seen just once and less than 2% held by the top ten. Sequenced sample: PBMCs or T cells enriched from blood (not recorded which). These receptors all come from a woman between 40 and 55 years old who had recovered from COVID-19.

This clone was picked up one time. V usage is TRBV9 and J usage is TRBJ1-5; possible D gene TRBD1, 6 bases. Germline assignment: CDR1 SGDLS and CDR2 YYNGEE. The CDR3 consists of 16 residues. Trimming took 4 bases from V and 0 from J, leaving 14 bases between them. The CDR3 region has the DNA TGTGCCAGCAGCCCTCGGGACACAAATAGCAATCAGCCCCAGCATTTT. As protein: CASSPRDTNSNQPQHF. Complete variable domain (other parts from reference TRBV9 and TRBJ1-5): DSGVTQTPKHLITATGQRVTLRCSPRSGDLSVYWYQQSLDQGLQFLIQYYNGEERAKGNILERFSAQQFPDLHSELNLSSLELGDSALYFCASSPRDTNSNQPQHFGDGTRLSIL.

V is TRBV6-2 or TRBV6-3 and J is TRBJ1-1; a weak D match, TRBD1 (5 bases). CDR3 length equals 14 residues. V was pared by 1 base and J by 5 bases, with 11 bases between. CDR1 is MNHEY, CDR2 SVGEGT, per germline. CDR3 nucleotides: TGTGCCAGCAGTTACTTACCGGGGGGAACTGAAGCTTTCTTT. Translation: CASSYLPGGTEAFF.

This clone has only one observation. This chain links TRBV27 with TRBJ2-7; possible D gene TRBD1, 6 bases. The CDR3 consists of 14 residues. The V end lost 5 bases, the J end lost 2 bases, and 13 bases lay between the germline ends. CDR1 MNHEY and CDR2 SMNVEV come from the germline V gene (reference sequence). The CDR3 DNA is TGTGCCAGCAGTCCAACAGGGAGTCCCTACGAGCAGTACTTC. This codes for CASSPTGSPYEQYF.

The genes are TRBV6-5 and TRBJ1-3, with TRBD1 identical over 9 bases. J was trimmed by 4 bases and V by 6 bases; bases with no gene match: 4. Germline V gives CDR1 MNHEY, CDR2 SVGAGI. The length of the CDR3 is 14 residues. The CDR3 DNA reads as TGTGCCAGCAGCACAGGGGGCGGGGGAAACACCATATATTTT. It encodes CASSTGGGGNTIYF.

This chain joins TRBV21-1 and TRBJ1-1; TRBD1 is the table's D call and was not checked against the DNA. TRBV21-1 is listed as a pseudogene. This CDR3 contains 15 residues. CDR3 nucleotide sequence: TGTGCCAGCAGCAAAACCGGGACAGAGAACACTGAAGCTTTCTTT. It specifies CASSKTGTENTEAFF.

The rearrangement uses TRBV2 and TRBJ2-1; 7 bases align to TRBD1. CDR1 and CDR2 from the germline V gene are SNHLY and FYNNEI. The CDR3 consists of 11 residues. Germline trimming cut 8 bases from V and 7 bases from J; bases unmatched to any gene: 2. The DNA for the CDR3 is TGTGCCAGCCTCAGGGGGAATGAGCAGTTCTTC. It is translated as CASLRGNEQFF.

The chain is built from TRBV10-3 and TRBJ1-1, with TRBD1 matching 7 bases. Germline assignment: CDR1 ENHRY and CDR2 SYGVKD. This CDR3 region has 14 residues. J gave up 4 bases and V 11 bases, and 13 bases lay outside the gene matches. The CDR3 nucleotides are TGTGCCTCTGAAGGGGGCCGGGGAGGCACTGAAGCTTTCTTT. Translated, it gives CASEGGRGGTEAFF.

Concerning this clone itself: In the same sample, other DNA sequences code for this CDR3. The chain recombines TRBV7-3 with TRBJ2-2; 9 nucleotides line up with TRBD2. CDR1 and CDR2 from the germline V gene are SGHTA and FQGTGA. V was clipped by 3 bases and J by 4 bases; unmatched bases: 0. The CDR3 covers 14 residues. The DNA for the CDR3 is TGTGCCAGCAGCTTGGGACTAGCCACCGGGGAGCTGTTTTTT. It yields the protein CASSLGLATGELFF. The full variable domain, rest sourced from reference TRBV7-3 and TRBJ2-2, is GAGVSQTPSNKVTEKGKYVELRCDPISGHTALYWYRQSLGQGPEFLIYFQGTGAADDSGLPNDRFFAVRPEGSVSTLKIQRTERGDSAVYLCASSLGLATGELFFGEGSRLTVL.

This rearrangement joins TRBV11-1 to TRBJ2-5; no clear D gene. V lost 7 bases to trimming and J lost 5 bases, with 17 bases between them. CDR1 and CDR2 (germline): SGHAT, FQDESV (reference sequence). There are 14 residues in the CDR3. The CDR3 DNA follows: TGTGCCAGCAAGGCGATCTGGGCCTCGGAGACCCAGTACTTC. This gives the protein CASKAIWASETQYF.

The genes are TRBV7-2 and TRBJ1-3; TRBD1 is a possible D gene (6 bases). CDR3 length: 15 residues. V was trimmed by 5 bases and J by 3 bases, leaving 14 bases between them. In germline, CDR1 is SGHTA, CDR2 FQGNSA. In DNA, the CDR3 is TGTGCCAGCAGCCACCCACAGGGTGTTGGAAACACCATATATTTT. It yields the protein CASSHPQGVGNTIYF.

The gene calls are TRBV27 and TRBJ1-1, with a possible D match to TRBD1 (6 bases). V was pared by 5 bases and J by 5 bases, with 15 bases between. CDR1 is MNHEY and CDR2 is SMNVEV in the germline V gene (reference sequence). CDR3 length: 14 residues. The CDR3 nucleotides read TGTGCCAGCAGTCCATATACAGGGCATACTGAAGCTTTCTTT. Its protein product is CASSPYTGHTEAFF.

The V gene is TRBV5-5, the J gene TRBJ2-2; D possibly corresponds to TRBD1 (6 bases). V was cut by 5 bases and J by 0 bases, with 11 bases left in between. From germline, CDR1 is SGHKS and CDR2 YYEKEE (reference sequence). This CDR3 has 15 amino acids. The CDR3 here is CASRPGTPNTGELFF. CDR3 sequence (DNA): TGTGCCAGCAGGCCCGGGACACCGAACACCGGGGAGCTGTTTTTT.

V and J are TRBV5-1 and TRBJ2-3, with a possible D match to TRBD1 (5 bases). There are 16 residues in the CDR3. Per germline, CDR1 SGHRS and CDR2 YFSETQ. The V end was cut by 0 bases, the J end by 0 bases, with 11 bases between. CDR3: CASSLGLQASTDTQYF. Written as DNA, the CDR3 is TGCGCCAGCAGCTTGGGGCTACAGGCCAGCACAGATACGCAGTATTTT.

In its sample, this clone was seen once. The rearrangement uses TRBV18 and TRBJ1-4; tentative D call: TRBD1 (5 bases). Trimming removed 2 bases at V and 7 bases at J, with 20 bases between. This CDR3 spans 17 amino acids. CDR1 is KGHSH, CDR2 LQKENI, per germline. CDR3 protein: CASSPSDTSYRAEKLFF. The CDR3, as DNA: TGTGCCAGCTCACCATCGGACACCTCGTATAGGGCTGAAAAACTGTTTTTT.

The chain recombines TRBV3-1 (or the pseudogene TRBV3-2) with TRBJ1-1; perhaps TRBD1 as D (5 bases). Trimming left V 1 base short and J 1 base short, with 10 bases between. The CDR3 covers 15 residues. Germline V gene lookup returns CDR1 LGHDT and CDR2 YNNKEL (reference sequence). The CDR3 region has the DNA TGTGCCAGCAGCCAAGGACAGAATTCGAACACTGAAGCTTTCTTT. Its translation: CASSQGQNSNTEAFF.

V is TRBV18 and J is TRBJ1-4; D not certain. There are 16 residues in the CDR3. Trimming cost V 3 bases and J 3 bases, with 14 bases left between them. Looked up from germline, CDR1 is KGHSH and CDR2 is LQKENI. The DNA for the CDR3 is TGTGCCAGCTCACCGGCGGCCGGTGGGTCTAATGAAAAACTGTTTTTT. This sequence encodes CASSPAAGGSNEKLFF.

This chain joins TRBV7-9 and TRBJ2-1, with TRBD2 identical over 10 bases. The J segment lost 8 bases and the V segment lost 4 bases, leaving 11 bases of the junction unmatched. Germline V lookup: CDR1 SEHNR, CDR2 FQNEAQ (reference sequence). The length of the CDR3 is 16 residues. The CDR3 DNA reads TGTGCCAGCAGCTCAACGGTTCTAGCGGGAGTGGATGAGCAGTTCTTC. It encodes CASSSTVLAGVDEQFF.

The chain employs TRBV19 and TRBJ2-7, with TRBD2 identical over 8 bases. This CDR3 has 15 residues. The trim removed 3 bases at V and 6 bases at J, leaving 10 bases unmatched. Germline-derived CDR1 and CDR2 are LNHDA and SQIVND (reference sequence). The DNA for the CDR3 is TGTGCCAGTAGTATTGGAGGAACGGGAGGGCCCGAGCAGTACTTC. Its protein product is CASSIGGTGGPEQYF.

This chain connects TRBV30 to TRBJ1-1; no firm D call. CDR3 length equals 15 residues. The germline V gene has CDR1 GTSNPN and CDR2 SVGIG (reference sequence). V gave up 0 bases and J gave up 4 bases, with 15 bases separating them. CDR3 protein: CAWSVRGRGSTEAFF. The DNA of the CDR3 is TGTGCCTGGAGTGTACGTGGGCGTGGGAGCACTGAAGCTTTCTTT. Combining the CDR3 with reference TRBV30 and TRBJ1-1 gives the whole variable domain SQTIHQWPATLVQPVGSPLSLECTVEGTSNPNLYWYRQAAGRGLQLLFYSVGIGQISSEVPQNLSASRPQDRQFILSSKKLLLSDSGFYLCAWSVRGRGSTEAFFGQGTRLTVV.